These T cell receptor beta chains were read from a single sample in a study of metastatic and nonmetastatic thyroid tumors. TCRdb reprocessed the PCR reads via MiXCR. The sample includes tens of thousands of clones, around a third of them seen just once. Sequencing input: blood. These receptors were obtained from a female donor with papillary thyroid cancer or a benign thyroid nodule (not recorded which). Some clones in this sample may be carry-over from other donors' samples. The CDR3 runs from the conserved cysteine through the conserved F or W. The D gene is left open where the match is weak. Some rows have no size entry. The others give once, few or many, or a class for an expanded clone.

J,D,size,V,DNA,CDR3
TRBJ1-5,TRBD1,NA,TRBV7-8,TGTGCCAGCAGCCCTTTCGGGACAGGGGGCATTCAGCCCCAGCATTTT,CASSPFGTGGIQPQHF
TRBJ2-1,NA,many,TRBV24-1,TGTGCCACCAGTGAACGGGTCAATGAGCAGTTCTTC,CATSERVNEQFF
TRBJ2-5,TRBD2,once,TRBV20-1,TGCAGTGCTAGAGATTCTGCTAGCGGGACCCAAGGAGTGACCCAGTACTTC,CSARDSASGTQGVTQYF
TRBJ1-6,NA,medium-sized,TRBV11-2,TGTGCCAGCAGCTTAGACCCCGGACAGTATTCTCCCCTCCACTTT,CASSLDPGQYSPLHF
TRBJ2-2,NA,few,TRBV6-1,TGTGCCAGCACAGGGACGGATGGCGCCGGGGAGCTGTTTTTT,CASTGTDGAGELFF
TRBJ1-5,TRBD1,medium-sized,TRBV6-5,TGTGCCAGCAGTTACTCCACAGGGGAACAGCCCCAGCATTTT,CASSYSTGEQPQHF
TRBJ1-2,NA,NA,TRBV7-8,TGTGCCAGCAGCTTAGATGGCGTACAACCCTCCTATGGCTACACCTTC,CASSLDGVQPSYGYTF
TRBJ1-5,TRBD1,many,TRBV20-1,TGCAGTGCTAGCCGTGGACAGGGGAGTCAGCCCCAGCATTTT,CSASRGQGSQPQHF
TRBJ1-3,TRBD1,NA,TRBV20-1,TGCAGTGCTAGTGGGCAGGGGGACATCACCATATATTTT,CSASGQGDITIYF
TRBJ1-2,TRBD1,many,TRBV20-1,TGCAGTGCGAGACCGGCAGGGGGAGTCTATGGCTACACCTTC,CSARPAGGVYGYTF
TRBJ1-5,NA,NA,TRBV18,TGTGCCAGCTCAGCCGACAGCCGCAATCAGCCCCAGCATTTT,CASSADSRNQPQHF
TRBJ2-5,NA,many,TRBV18,TGTGCCAGCTCACCAGGGGGCAACTCTCAAGAGACCCAGTACTTC,CASSPGGNSQETQYF
TRBJ1-1,TRBD1,NA,TRBV20-1,TGCAGTGCGGGGACAGGGAACACTGAAGCTTTCTTT,CSAGTGNTEAFF
TRBJ2-7,TRBD2,medium-sized,TRBV20-1,TGCAGTGCTAGAAGTAGCGGGACCAACTACGAGCAGTACTTC,CSARSSGTNYEQYF
TRBJ2-2,TRBD1,many,TRBV9,TGTGCCAGCAGCGAGACAGGGGATACCGGGGAGCTGTTTTTT,CASSETGDTGELFF
TRBJ1-3,NA,many,TRBV11-1,TGTGCCAGCAGCTTAGCGCGAGGTATCTCTGGAAACACCATATATTTT,CASSLARGISGNTIYF
TRBJ1-3,NA,medium-sized,TRBV20-1,TGCAGTGCTTCCGACTCGTCTGGAAACACCATATATTTT,CSASDSSGNTIYF
TRBJ1-1,NA,medium-sized,TRBV4-3,TGCGCCAGCAGGACAGGGAACACTGAAGCTTTCTTT,CASRTGNTEAFF
TRBJ1-3,TRBD1,many,TRBV5-6,TGTGCCAGCAGCTGGGGACAGTACTCTGGAAACACCATATATTTT,CASSWGQYSGNTIYF
TRBJ1-2,TRBD1,medium-sized,TRBV2,TGTGCCAGCAGAACAGACAGGGCGGGCTATGGCTACACCTTC,CASRTDRAGYGYTF
TRBJ1-5,NA,medium-sized,TRBV12-3/TRBV12-4,TGTGCCAGCAGTTTAGGTCAGCCCCAGCATTTT,CASSLGQPQHF
TRBJ2-1,TRBD2,many,TRBV10-3,TGTGCCATCAGTGCTAGCGGGAGTGCTTACAATGAGCAGTTCTTC,CAISASGSAYNEQFF
TRBJ2-5,NA,once,TRBV4-2,TGTGCCAGCAGTTCGTCGGGAAGAGAGACCCAGTACTTC,CASSSSGRETQYF
TRBJ2-7,TRBD2,few,TRBV12-3/TRBV12-4,TGTGCCAGCAGTTCCGTGACTAGCGGGACTACCTCCTACGAGCAGTACTTC,CASSSVTSGTTSYEQYF
TRBJ2-1,TRBD2,NA,TRBV12-3/TRBV12-4,TGTGCCAGCAGTCCACTAGCGGGAGGTAATGAGCAGTTCTTC,CASSPLAGGNEQFF
TRBJ1-5,NA,NA,TRBV11-2,TGTGCCAGCAGCTCGACTACGGGCGATTATAGCAATCAGCCCCAGCATTTT,CASSSTTGDYSNQPQHF
TRBJ1-5,NA,NA,TRBV20-1,TGCAGTGCTAGTACGCCCCCACTGCCCCAGCATTTT,CSASTPPLPQHF
TRBJ1-1,NA,many,TRBV20-1,TGCAGTGCTAGAGATTTTGCCGATATGAACACTGAAGCTTTCTTT,CSARDFADMNTEAFF
TRBJ1-3,NA,medium-sized,TRBV19,TGTGCCAGTAGCACAGGAAACACCATATATTTT,CASSTGNTIYF
TRBJ1-2,NA,NA,TRBV9,TGTGCCAGCAGCCCAAGGTGGGAGAGCGGCTACACCTTC,CASSPRWESGYTF
TRBJ1-4,NA,many,TRBV24-1,TGTGCCACCAGGAATCGAGATTGGGATGAAAAACTGTTTTTT,CATRNRDWDEKLFF
TRBJ1-2,TRBD1,NA,TRBV19,TGTGCCAGTAGTATCGGACAGGGGCGCGACTATGGCTACACCTTC,CASSIGQGRDYGYTF
TRBJ2-7,TRBD2,few,TRBV19,TGTGCCAGTAGTTCGACTAGCGGGACCTACGAGCAGTACTTC,CASSSTSGTYEQYF
TRBJ2-5,NA,many,TRBV4-2,TGTGCCAGCAGCCCTGGGGCGGAGGGGACCCAGTACTTC,CASSPGAEGTQYF
TRBJ1-1,TRBD1,NA,TRBV30,TGTGCACACTGGGACAGGGAGACTGAAGCTTTCTTT,CAHWDRETEAFF
TRBJ1-2,NA,medium-sized,TRBV5-1,TGCGCCAGCAGCACGGACGGTAACTATGGCTACACCTTC,CASSTDGNYGYTF
TRBJ2-2,NA,many,TRBV18,TGTGCCAGCTCACCACCCCGGACAGTCACCGGGGAGCTGTTTTTT,CASSPPRTVTGELFF
TRBJ2-5,NA,large,TRBV13,TGTGCCAGCAGCTCCGAAACAGGTGGGGAGACCCAGTACTTC,CASSSETGGETQYF
TRBJ1-3,NA,NA,TRBV18,TGTGCCAGCTCAGCACTGTCCTCTGGAAACACCATATATTTT,CASSALSSGNTIYF
TRBJ2-3,NA,many,TRBV5-4,TGTGCCAGCAGTTCGGGGCTAAACACAGATACGCAGTATTTT,CASSSGLNTDTQYF
TRBJ2-7,NA,NA,TRBV6-5,TGTGCCAGCAGTTATACCGGGATTCCCTACGAGCAGTACTTC,CASSYTGIPYEQYF
TRBJ2-3,TRBD1,NA,TRBV6-6,TGTGCCAGCAGTTATTCAGGGGGAGATACGCAGTATTTT,CASSYSGGDTQYF
TRBJ2-5,NA,many,TRBV20-1,TGCAGTGCCAGGATTCTGCGGGGGCGAGAAGAGACCCAGTACTTC,CSARILRGREETQYF
TRBJ2-7,TRBD2,NA,TRBV3-1,TGTGCCAGCAGCCAATCCAAGTGGTGGGGGGCTAGCGGGAGCCACGAGCAGTACTTC,CASSQSKWWGASGSHEQYF
TRBJ2-3,TRBD2,NA,TRBV6-2/TRBV6-3,TGTGCCAGCAGTTACTCGACGCCCTACCCGGGACTAGGAAGCACAGATACGCAGTATTTT,CASSYSTPYPGLGSTDTQYF
TRBJ1-5,TRBD1,NA,TRBV19,TGTGCCAGTAGCAACCGGGACAGGATCAATCAGCCCCAGCATTTT,CASSNRDRINQPQHF
TRBJ2-1,NA,medium-sized,TRBV18,TGTGCCAGCTCACCAATGTCAGACTCATACAATGAGCAGTTCTTC,CASSPMSDSYNEQFF
TRBJ1-5,NA,NA,TRBV12-3/TRBV12-4,TGTGCCAGCAGGACGGGCGTGAGTAATCAGCCCCAGCATTTT,CASRTGVSNQPQHF
TRBJ2-5,NA,many,TRBV2,TGTGCCACTAAGGGGCGGCGACAAGAGACCCAGTACTTC,CATKGRRQETQYF
TRBJ2-7,TRBD1,few,TRBV28,TGTGCCAGCAGCTCTTCCGGGACAGGGGGTCGGGAGCAGTACTTC,CASSSSGTGGREQYF
TRBJ1-6,NA,medium-sized,TRBV4-1,TGCGCCAGCAGCCAGCACGCCCATTGGGATAATTCACCCCTCCACTTT,CASSQHAHWDNSPLHF
TRBJ2-1,TRBD2,medium-sized,TRBV5-1,TGCGCCAGCAGCTTGGAGGTTAGCGGGGGGTATGAGCAGTTCTTC,CASSLEVSGGYEQFF
TRBJ2-5,NA,many,TRBV14,TGTGCCAGCAGCCAAGATCTTGGGGAGACCCAGTACTTC,CASSQDLGETQYF
TRBJ2-6,NA,NA,TRBV6-1,TGTGCCAGCAGTGAAGCTACCTTTTCGCCCGGGGCCAACGTCCTGACTTTC,CASSEATFSPGANVLTF
TRBJ1-1,NA,medium-sized,TRBV4-1,TGCGCCAGCAGCTACAGCGCCTCAAACACTGAAGCTTTCTTT,CASSYSASNTEAFF
TRBJ1-1,NA,many,TRBV20-1,TGCAGTGCTAGGCAGGGGAGAACTGAAGCTTTCTTT,CSARQGRTEAFF
TRBJ2-7,NA,NA,TRBV20-1,TGCAGTGCTAGAGTAGCGACAGGAGCCTACGAGCAGTACTTC,CSARVATGAYEQYF
TRBJ2-1,NA,NA,TRBV5-1,TGCGCCAGCAGCTTCAGGGCGGGACCCGAAATCAACAATGAGCAGTTCTTC,CASSFRAGPEINNEQFF
TRBJ1-6,TRBD1,many,TRBV2,TGTGCCAGCAGTGACTATCCGGGACAGCATAATTCACCCCTCCACTTT,CASSDYPGQHNSPLHF
TRBJ1-2,TRBD1,NA,TRBV2,TGTGCCACCCGGACAGGGTCGTGGGGCTACACCTTC,CATRTGSWGYTF